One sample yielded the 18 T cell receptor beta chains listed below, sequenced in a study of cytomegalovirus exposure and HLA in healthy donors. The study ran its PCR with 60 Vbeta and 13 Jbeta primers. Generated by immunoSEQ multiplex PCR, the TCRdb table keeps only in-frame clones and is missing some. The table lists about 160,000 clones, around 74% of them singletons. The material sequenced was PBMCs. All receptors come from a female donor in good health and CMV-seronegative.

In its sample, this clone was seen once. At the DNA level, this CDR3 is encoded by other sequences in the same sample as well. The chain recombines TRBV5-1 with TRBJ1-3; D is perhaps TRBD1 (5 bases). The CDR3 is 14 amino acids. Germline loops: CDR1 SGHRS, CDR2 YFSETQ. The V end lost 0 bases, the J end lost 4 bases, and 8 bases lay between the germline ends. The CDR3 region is CASSLAGSGNTIYF. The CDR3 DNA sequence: TGCGCCAGCAGCTTGGCAGGGTCCGGAAACACCATATATTTT.

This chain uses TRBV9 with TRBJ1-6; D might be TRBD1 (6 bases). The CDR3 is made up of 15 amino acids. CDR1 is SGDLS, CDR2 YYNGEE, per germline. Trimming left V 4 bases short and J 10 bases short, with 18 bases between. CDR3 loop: CASSPLRTEDSPLHF. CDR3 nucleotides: TGTGCCAGCAGCCCACTCAGGACAGAGGACTCACCCCTCCACTTT. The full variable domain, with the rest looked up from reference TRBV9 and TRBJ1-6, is DSGVTQTPKHLITATGQRVTLRCSPRSGDLSVYWYQQSLDQGLQFLIQYYNGEERAKGNILERFSAQQFPDLHSELNLSSLELGDSALYFCASSPLRTEDSPLHFGNGTRLTVT.

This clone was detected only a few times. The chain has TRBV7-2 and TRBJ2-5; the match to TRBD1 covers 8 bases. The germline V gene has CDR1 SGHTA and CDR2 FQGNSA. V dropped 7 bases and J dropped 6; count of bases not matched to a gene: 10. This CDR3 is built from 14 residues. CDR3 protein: CASTQDRGVKTQYF. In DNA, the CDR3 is TGTGCCAGCACCCAAGACAGGGGAGTGAAGACCCAGTACTTC.

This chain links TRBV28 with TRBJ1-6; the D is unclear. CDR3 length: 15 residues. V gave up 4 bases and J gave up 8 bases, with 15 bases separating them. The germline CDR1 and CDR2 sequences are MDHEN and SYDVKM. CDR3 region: CASSSDLRGYSPLHF. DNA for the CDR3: TGTGCCAGCAGTTCTGACCTCCGGGGATATTCACCCCTCCACTTT.

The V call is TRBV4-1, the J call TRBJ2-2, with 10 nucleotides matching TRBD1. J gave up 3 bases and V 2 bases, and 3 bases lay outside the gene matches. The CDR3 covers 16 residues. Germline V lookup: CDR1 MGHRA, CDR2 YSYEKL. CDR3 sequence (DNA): TGCGCCAGCAGCCAACCCGGGACAGGGGACACCGGGGAGCTGTTTTTT. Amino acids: CASSQPGTGDTGELFF.

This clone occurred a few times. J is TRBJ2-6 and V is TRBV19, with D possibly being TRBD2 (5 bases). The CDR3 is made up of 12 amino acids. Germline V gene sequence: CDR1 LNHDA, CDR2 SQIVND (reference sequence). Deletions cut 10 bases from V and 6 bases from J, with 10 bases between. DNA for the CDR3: TGTGCCACCGGGGATGTGGCCAACGTCCTGACTTTC. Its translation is CATGDVANVLTF.

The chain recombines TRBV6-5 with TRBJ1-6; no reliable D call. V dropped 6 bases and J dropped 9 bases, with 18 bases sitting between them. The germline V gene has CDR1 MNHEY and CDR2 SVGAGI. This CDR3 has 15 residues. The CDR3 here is CASRVQPLYGSPLHF. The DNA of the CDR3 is TGTGCCAGCAGAGTACAACCCCTGTATGGTTCACCCCTCCACTTT.

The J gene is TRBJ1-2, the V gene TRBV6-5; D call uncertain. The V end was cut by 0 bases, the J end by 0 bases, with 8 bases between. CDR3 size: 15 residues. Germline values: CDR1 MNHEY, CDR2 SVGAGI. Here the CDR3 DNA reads TGTGCCAGCAGTTACTCAGCGGTGGCTAACTATGGCTACACCTTC. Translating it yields CASSYSAVANYGYTF.

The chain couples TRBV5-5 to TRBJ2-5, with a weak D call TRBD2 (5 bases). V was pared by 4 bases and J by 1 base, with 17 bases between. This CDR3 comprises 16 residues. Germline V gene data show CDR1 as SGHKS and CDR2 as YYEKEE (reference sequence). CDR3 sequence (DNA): TGTGCCAGCAGCCCGGGCCACTGGGGAGTCCAAGAGACCCAGTACTTC. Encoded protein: CASSPGHWGVQETQYF.

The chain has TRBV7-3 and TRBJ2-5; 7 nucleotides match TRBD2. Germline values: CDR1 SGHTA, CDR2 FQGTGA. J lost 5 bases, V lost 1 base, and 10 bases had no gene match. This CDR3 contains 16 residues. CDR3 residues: CASSLIGSGGRETQYF. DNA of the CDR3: TGTGCCAGCAGCTTAATTGGGTCCGGGGGGAGGGAGACCCAGTACTTC.

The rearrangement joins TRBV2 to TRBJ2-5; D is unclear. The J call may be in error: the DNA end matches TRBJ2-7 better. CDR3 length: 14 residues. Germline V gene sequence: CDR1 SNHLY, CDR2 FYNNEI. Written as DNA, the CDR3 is TGTGCCAGCAGTGGCCTGAGGAGCTCCTACGAGCAGTACTTC. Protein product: CASSGLRSSYEQYF.

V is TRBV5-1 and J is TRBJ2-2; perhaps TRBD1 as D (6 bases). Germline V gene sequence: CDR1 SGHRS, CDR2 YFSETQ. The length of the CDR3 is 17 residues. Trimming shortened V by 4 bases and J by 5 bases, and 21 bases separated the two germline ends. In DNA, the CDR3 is TGCGCCAGCAGCCCCGGTCCAGGGGCGAGGGGAACCGGGGAGCTGTTTTTT. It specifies CASSPGPGARGTGELFF.

DNA of the CDR3: TGTGCCAGCAGTTTAGCCGGGGGTGCGGGACAGCCCCAGCATTTT. Translating gives CASSLAGGAGQPQHF. The chain joins TRBV6-5 to TRBJ1-5; possible D gene TRBD1, 5 bases. CDR3 length equals 15 residues. Germline V gene sequence: CDR1 MNHEY, CDR2 SVGAGI. Trimming stripped 4 bases from V and 7 bases from J, with 17 bases between.

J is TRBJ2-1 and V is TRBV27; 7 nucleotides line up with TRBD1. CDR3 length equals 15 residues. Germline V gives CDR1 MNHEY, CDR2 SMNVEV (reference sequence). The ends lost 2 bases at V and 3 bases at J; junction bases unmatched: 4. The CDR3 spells CASSLIGGVYNEQFF. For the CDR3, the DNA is TGTGCCAGCAGTTTAATAGGGGGCGTCTACAATGAGCAGTTCTTC.

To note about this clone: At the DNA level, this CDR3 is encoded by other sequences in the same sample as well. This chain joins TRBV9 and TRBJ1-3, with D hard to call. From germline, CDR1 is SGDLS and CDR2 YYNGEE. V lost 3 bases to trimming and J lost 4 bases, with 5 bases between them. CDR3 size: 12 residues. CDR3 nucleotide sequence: TGTGCCAGCAGCGGCGAGGGAAACACCATATATTTT. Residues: CASSGEGNTIYF.

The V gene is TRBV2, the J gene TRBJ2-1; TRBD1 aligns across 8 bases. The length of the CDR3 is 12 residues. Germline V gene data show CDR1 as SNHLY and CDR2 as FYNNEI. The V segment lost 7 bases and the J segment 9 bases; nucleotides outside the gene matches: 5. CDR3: CASKGQEVEQFF. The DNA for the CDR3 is TGTGCCAGCAAGGGACAGGAGGTTGAGCAGTTCTTC. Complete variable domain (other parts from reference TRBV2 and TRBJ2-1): EPEVTQTPSHQVTQMGQEVILRCVPISNHLYFYWYRQILGQKVEFLVSFYNNEISEKSEIFDDQFSVERPDGSNFTLKIRSTKLEDSAMYFCASKGQEVEQFFGPGTRLTVL.

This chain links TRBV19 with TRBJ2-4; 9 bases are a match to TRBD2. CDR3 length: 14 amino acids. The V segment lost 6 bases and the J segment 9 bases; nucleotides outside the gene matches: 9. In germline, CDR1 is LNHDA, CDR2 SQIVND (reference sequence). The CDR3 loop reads CASSAAAGGPIQYF. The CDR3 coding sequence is TGTGCCAGTAGCGCGGCCGCGGGGGGGCCCATTCAGTACTTC. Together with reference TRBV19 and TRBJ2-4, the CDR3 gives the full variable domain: DGGITQSPKYLFRKEGQNVTLSCEQNLNHDAMYWYRQDPGQGLRLIYYSQIVNDFQKGDIAEGYSVSREKKESFPLTVTSAQKNPTAFYLCASSAAAGGPIQYFGAGTRLSVL.

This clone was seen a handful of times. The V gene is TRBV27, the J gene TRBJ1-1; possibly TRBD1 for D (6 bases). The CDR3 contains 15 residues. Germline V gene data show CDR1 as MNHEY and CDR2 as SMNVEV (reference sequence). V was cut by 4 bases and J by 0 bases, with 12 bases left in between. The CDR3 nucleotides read TGTGCCAGCAGTTCCCGGGACAAAGTGAACACTGAAGCTTTCTTT. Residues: CASSSRDKVNTEAFF.